The 10 T cell receptor beta chains reported below all come from one sample, sequenced in a study of T cells in Graves' hyperthyroidism and ophthalmopathy. TCR beta CDR3 regions were amplified from RNA. First-round RT-PCR targeting the TCR CDR3 was performed with the HTBI primer set. From the multiplex PCR reads, TCRdb called clonotypes with MiXCR, one entry per CDR3 protein. Of some 370,000 distinct CDR3 sequences listed, approximately 17% are singletons. The sequencing sample was made of blood. The source is a woman aged 30 to 39 with Graves' hyperthyroidism that later progressed to Graves' ophthalmopathy.

The V gene is TRBV5-1, the J gene TRBJ1-4; tentatively, D is TRBD1 (5 bases). Germline V gives CDR1 SGHRS, CDR2 YFSETQ. The CDR3 sequence is 15 residues long. Trimming took off 3 bases at V and 7 bases at J, with 16 bases between the two ends. This CDR3 reads CASSWEGRRGEKLFF. The CDR3 region has the DNA TGCGCCAGCAGCTGGGAAGGTCGAAGGGGTGAAAAACTGTTTTTT.

This clonotype was detected ten times or more. V is TRBV6-5 and J is TRBJ1-1; D may be TRBD1 (5 bases). The germline V and J ends were trimmed by 0 bases and 5 bases, with 13 bases remaining between them. The germline gives CDR1 MNHEY, CDR2 SVGAGI. The CDR3 length is 15 residues. In DNA, the CDR3 is TGTGCCAGCAGTTACTCGCTAAGGGGAGAAACTGAAGCTTTCTTT. Amino acid sequence: CASSYSLRGETEAFF.

The V call is TRBV7-9, the J call TRBJ1-2; D unclear. The germline gives CDR1 SEHNR, CDR2 FQNEAQ (reference sequence). The V and J ends lost 4 bases and 2 bases respectively, with 8 bases between them. The CDR3 runs 13 residues. In nucleotides, the CDR3 is TGTGCCAGCAGCTCTTCGGAGAACTATGGCTACACCTTC. Residues: CASSSSENYGYTF.

Concerning this clonotype: Germline is not matched at one junction end, which may reflect a read error. V gene TRBV12-3 or TRBV12-4 combines with J gene TRBJ1-5, with TRBD1 matching over 12 bases. The CDR3 loop spans 15 amino acids. For the CDR3, the DNA is TGTGCCGGCAGCGGGACAGGGGGCATTGTTCAGCCCCAGCATTTT. Amino acids: CAGSGTGGIVQPQHF.

A word on this clonotype: A much larger clone lies a single base off, so this may be a read error. The chain carries TRBV5-1 and TRBJ2-7; 10 bases align to TRBD1. Germline CDR1 and CDR2: SGHRS and YFSETQ. CDR3 length equals 15 residues. J was trimmed by 6 bases and V by 4 bases; bases with no gene match: 10. CDR3 amino acids: CASSPGTGEGGEQYF. Here the CDR3 DNA reads TGCGCCAGCAGCCCGGGGACAGGGGAGGGCGGCGAGCAGTACTTC.

V usage is TRBV5-5 and J usage is TRBJ1-2; D is possibly TRBD1 (5 bases). Between the trimmed V and J ends, which lost 4 bases and 4 bases, there was a span of 17 bases. The CDR3 covers 15 residues. CDR1 SGHKS and CDR2 YYEKEE come from the germline V gene (reference sequence). This CDR3 reads CASSPGNQDIYGYTF. CDR3 in DNA: TGTGCCAGCAGCCCGGGGAATCAGGACATCTATGGCTACACCTTC.

There are many counts of this clonotype. The rearrangement uses TRBV7-9 and TRBJ1-1; a weak D match, TRBD1 (6 bases). CDR1 and CDR2 from the germline V gene are SEHNR and FQNEAQ (reference sequence). The CDR3 has 13 amino acids. Trimming took off 2 bases at V and 5 bases at J, with 9 bases between the two ends. Here the CDR3 reads CASSLTGTTEAFF. CDR3 DNA: TGTGCCAGCAGCTTAACAGGGACGACTGAAGCTTTCTTT.

This clonotype showed up many times. The chain is built from TRBV29-1 and TRBJ1-2; no reliable D call. Trimming removed 7 bases from V and 2 bases from J, with 17 bases in between. This CDR3 is 14 amino acids long. CDR1 is SQVTM and CDR2 is ANQGSEA in the germline V gene. In DNA, the CDR3 is TGCAGCGGCGGACCCGGATCAGAGAACTATGGCTACACCTTC. Protein: CSGGPGSENYGYTF.

Only a few counts were recorded for this clonotype. The rearrangement uses TRBV5-4 and TRBJ2-2, with 9 positions matching TRBD1. The CDR3 spans 14 residues. Germline loops: CDR1 SGHNT, CDR2 YYREEE (reference sequence). J was trimmed by 5 bases and V by 7 bases; bases with no gene match: 6. CDR3 sequence: CASVTGGGTGELFF. The CDR3 bases are TGTGCCAGCGTGACAGGGGGTGGGACCGGGGAGCTGTTTTTT.

To note about this clonotype: A much larger clone sits a single nucleotide away, making a read error possible. The chain carries TRBV2 and TRBJ1-6; D remains ambiguous. CDR3 length equals 13 residues. In germline, CDR1 is SNHLY, CDR2 FYNNEI. The CDR3 protein is CASSSIYNSPPHF. DNA of the CDR3: TGTGCCAGCAGCAGCATCTATAATTCACCCCCCCACTTT.